This entry lists 30 T cell receptor beta chains sequenced from one sample in a study of shared clonotypes between healthy human individuals. Assay: immunoSEQ multiplex PCR; the TCRdb copy retains only in-frame clones and omits some. Among roughly 2.5 million clones, around nine tenths were seen once, and the ten largest hold under 0.15%. Sequenced material: naive CD4+ T cells sorted from blood. The subset: CD45RA+ positively selected. These receptors came from a man aged 18-30 years in good health.

The gene calls are TRBV10-1 and TRBJ2-7, with 7 bases matching TRBD1. Germline CDR1 reads WNHNN; CDR2 reads SYGVQD (reference sequence). This CDR3 is built from 12 residues. The CDR3 is CAIGTETYEQYF. DNA of the CDR3: TGCGCTATCGGGACAGAGACTTACGAGCAGTACTTC.

J is TRBJ2-1 and V is TRBV19; 9 bases fit TRBD2. After removal of 5 bases from V and 10 bases from J, the junction contained 6 bases not matched to a gene. There are 13 residues in the CDR3. Germline V gives CDR1 LNHDA, CDR2 SQIVND (reference sequence). CDR3 coding DNA: TGTGCCAGTAGTCTAGCGGGACGTTTAGAGCAGTTCTTC. It codes for CASSLAGRLEQFF.

This clone has only one observation. The rearrangement uses TRBV12-5 and TRBJ1-1; D may be TRBD1 (5 bases). There are 16 residues in the CDR3. Germline V gene sequence: CDR1 LGHNT, CDR2 FRNRAP. The ends were cut back, 0 bases at V and 1 base at J, with 12 bases in the middle. For the CDR3, the DNA is TGTGCTAGTGGTTTGGTACGGCCAGGGCGGAACACTGAAGCTTTCTTT. This translates into CASGLVRPGRNTEAFF. The entire variable domain, with the rest obtained from reference TRBV12-5 and TRBJ1-1, is as follows: DARVTQTPRHKVTEMGQEVTMRCQPILGHNTVFWYRQTMMQGLELLAYFRNRAPLDDSGMPKDRFSAEMPDATLATLKIQPSEPRDSAVYFCASGLVRPGRNTEAFFGQGTRLTVV.

The chain joins TRBV7-2 to TRBJ2-3, with 9 nucleotides matching TRBD2. V trimming: 6 bases; J trimming: 4 bases; junction bases outside the gene matches: 8. The CDR3 is 15 amino acids. Germline CDR1 and CDR2: SGHTA and FQGNSA. CDR3 DNA: TGTGCCAGCAGTAGTCGGGCGGGAGGGGCAGATACGCAGTATTTT. Protein product: CASSSRAGGADTQYF.

The DNA of the CDR3 is TGTGCCAGCGGACGGGACAGTGACTACGAGCAGTACTTC. As protein: CASGRDSDYEQYF. This chain joins TRBV5-4 and TRBJ2-7; 7 bases line up with TRBD1. The CDR3 length is 13 residues. From germline, CDR1 is SGHNT and CDR2 YYREEE (reference sequence). After removal of 7 bases from V and 3 bases from J, the junction contained 7 bases not matched to a gene. The whole variable domain, remainder taken from reference TRBV5-4 and TRBJ2-7, is ETGVTQSPTHLIKTRGQQVTLRCSSQSGHNTVSWYQQALGQGPQFIFQYYREEENGRGNFPPRFSGLQFPNYSSELNVNALELDDSALYLCASGRDSDYEQYFGPGTRLTVT.

V gene TRBV19 combines with J gene TRBJ1-5; D not certain. Germline CDR1 is LNHDA and CDR2 is SQIVND (reference sequence). This CDR3 is 15 amino acids long. The V end lost 9 bases, the J end lost 0 bases, and 15 bases lay between the germline ends. CDR3 loop: CASGVSGHSNQPQHF. Written as DNA, the CDR3 is TGTGCCAGCGGGGTCAGCGGTCATAGCAATCAGCCCCAGCATTTT.

The chain combines TRBV10-1 with TRBJ2-7, with a tentative D call TRBD1 (5 bases). This CDR3 is built from 13 residues. Germline values: CDR1 WNHNN, CDR2 SYGVQD (reference sequence). Between the trimmed V and J ends, which lost 4 bases and 7 bases, there was a span of 14 bases. CDR3 loop: CASSAIQEWEQYF. CDR3 DNA: TGCGCCAGCAGTGCAATACAGGAATGGGAGCAGTACTTC.

V is TRBV2 and J is TRBJ2-5; 10 nucleotides align to TRBD2. Germline CDR1 and CDR2: SNHLY and FYNNEI. CDR3 size: 17 residues. V dropped 8 bases and J dropped 9; count of bases not matched to a gene: 21. Here the CDR3 reads CASSASGGRVKAVSQYF. CDR3 in DNA: TGTGCCAGCTCGGCTAGCGGGGGCAGGGTCAAGGCGGTGTCCCAGTACTTC. Looking up the rest from reference TRBV2 and TRBJ2-5 gives the full variable domain: EPEVTQTPSHQVTQMGQEVILRCVPISNHLYFYWYRQILGQKVEFLVSFYNNEISEKSEIFDDQFSVERPDGSNFTLKIRSTKLEDSAMYFCASSASGGRVKAVSQYFGPGTRLLVL.

The chain couples TRBV18 to TRBJ1-6, with D tentatively TRBD1 (5 bases). Germline V gene lookup returns CDR1 KGHSH and CDR2 LQKENI. Trimming pared 6 bases from V and 7 bases from J, leaving 22 bases between. The CDR3 loop spans 17 amino acids. The CDR3 bases are TGTGCCAGCTCCCCTACCTATCGACAGAGACAGAATTCACCCCTCCACTTT. Its protein product is CASSPTYRQRQNSPLHF.

The chain recombines TRBV15 with TRBJ2-5; D is perhaps TRBD1 (6 bases). The CDR3 covers 15 residues. V lost 3 bases to trimming and J lost 2 bases, with 13 bases between them. Germline lookup yields CDR1 LNHNV and CDR2 YYDKDF (reference sequence). The CDR3 spells CATSSWTEKQETQYF. CDR3 in DNA: TGTGCCACCAGCAGTTGGACAGAAAAGCAAGAGACCCAGTACTTC.

The chain joins TRBV7-9 to TRBJ2-1; TRBD2 matches 11 bases. Per germline, CDR1 SEHNR and CDR2 FQNEAQ (reference sequence). J gave up 0 bases and V 0 bases, and 4 bases lay outside the gene matches. The CDR3 runs 18 residues. The CDR3 coding sequence is TGTGCCAGCAGCTTAGCGGGTAGCGGGAGGGCCTCCTACAATGAGCAGTTCTTC. The encoded protein is CASSLAGSGRASYNEQFF.

The CDR3 bases are TGTGCCAGTAAATCTGGGGATCTAAATCAGCCCCAGCATTTT. Translating gives CASKSGDLNQPQHF. The chain is built from TRBV19 and TRBJ1-5; D unclear. The CDR3 is 14 residues long. Germline CDR1 and CDR2: LNHDA and SQIVND (reference sequence). V was pared by 7 bases and J by 4 bases, with 14 bases between.

The chain is built from TRBV11-2 and TRBJ1-6; D not resolved. CDR3 size: 15 residues. Between the trimmed V and J ends, which lost 1 base and 5 bases, there was a span of 9 bases. CDR1 is SGHAT and CDR2 is FQNNGV in the germline V gene. The CDR3 DNA is TGTGCCAGCAGCTTAGGGGCCCCCAATAATTCACCCCTCCACTTT. It translates to CASSLGAPNNSPLHF.

As for this clone: The sample contains more than one DNA sequence encoding this CDR3. DNA for the CDR3: TGTGCCAGCAGTTACGGGACAGCAGGAAACACCATATATTTT. Encoded protein: CASSYGTAGNTIYF. This chain connects TRBV6-5 to TRBJ1-3; TRBD1 agrees at 7 bases. V lost 2 bases and J lost 4; bases outside the gene matches: 2. CDR1 is MNHEY, CDR2 SVGAGI, per germline. The CDR3 runs to 14 residues.

The V gene is TRBV7-2, the J gene TRBJ1-3; D gene uncertain. Per the germline V gene, CDR1 is SGHTA and CDR2 is FQGNSA. Trimming took off 6 bases at V and 0 bases at J, with 9 bases between the two ends. This CDR3 comprises 14 residues. CDR3 coding DNA: TGTGCCAGCAGGCAGGAACACTCTGGAAACACCATATATTTT. Its protein is CASRQEHSGNTIYF.

V gene TRBV6-6 combines with J gene TRBJ1-2, with a possible D match to TRBD1 (6 bases). The CDR3 is 13 residues long. The V end was cut by 2 bases, the J end by 6 bases, with 10 bases between. Germline-derived CDR1 and CDR2 are MNHNY and SVGAGI (reference sequence). CDR3 in DNA: TGTGCCAGCAGTTACGAACAGGGCAATGGCTACACCTTC. The encoded protein is CASSYEQGNGYTF.

The V call is TRBV5-1, the J call TRBJ2-1, with D perhaps matching TRBD1 or TRBD2 (5 bases each). Trimming left V 4 bases short and J 4 bases short, with 18 bases between. The CDR3 is 16 amino acids. From germline, CDR1 is SGHRS and CDR2 YFSETQ. CDR3: CASSPGPAALYNEQFF. The CDR3 nucleotides are TGCGCCAGCAGCCCGGGACCCGCGGCCTTATACAATGAGCAGTTCTTC.

The gene calls are TRBV9 and TRBJ2-3; possible D gene TRBD1, 6 bases. Germline V gene lookup returns CDR1 SGDLS and CDR2 YYNGEE. CDR3 size: 16 residues. Trimming took 0 bases from V and 3 from J, leaving 14 bases between them. CDR3 in DNA: TGTGCCAGCAGCGTAGGCCAGGGGAAGGGTACAGATACGCAGTATTTT. This sequence encodes CASSVGQGKGTDTQYF.

This clone was counted a single time. The chain joins TRBV6-1 to TRBJ2-3, with TRBD2 as a possible D gene (5 bases). The V end lost 5 bases, the J end lost 3 bases, and 12 bases lay between the germline ends. Germline CDR1 and CDR2: MNHNS and SASEGT. The length of the CDR3 is 14 residues. CDR3 region: CASSSGWRTDTQYF. The DNA of the CDR3 is TGTGCCAGCAGTTCCGGGTGGAGGACAGATACGCAGTATTTT.

This chain links TRBV5-1 with TRBJ2-2, with 9 bases that match TRBD2. Germline V gene data show CDR1 as SGHRS and CDR2 as YFSETQ. The J segment lost 4 bases and the V segment lost 4 bases, leaving 5 bases of the junction unmatched. This CDR3 has 15 amino acids. In DNA form, the CDR3 reads TGCGCCAGCAGCCACGGGACTAGCACCACCGGGGAGCTGTTTTTT. Translation gives CASSHGTSTTGELFF. The full variable domain, completed using reference TRBV5-1 and TRBJ2-2, is KAGVTQTPRYLIKTRGQQVTLSCSPISGHRSVSWYQQTPGQGLQFLFEYFSETQRNKGNFPGRFSGRQFSNSRSEMNVSTLELGDSALYLCASSHGTSTTGELFFGEGSRLTVL.

The chain employs TRBV5-1 and TRBJ2-1; D gene uncertain. Looked up from germline, CDR1 is SGHRS and CDR2 is YFSETQ. The CDR3 loop spans 17 amino acids. V was trimmed by 3 bases and J by 0 bases, leaving 16 bases between them. CDR3 bases: TGCGCCAGCAGCTCGCTCGAGGCGGCGAGCTCCTACAATGAGCAGTTCTTC. Amino acids: CASSSLEAASSYNEQFF.

The CDR3: CASSLNQVLGSGYTF. CDR3 bases: TGCGCCAGCAGCTTGAATCAGGTCCTAGGGAGTGGCTACACCTTC. The chain has TRBV5-1 and TRBJ1-2, with unresolved D. Germline V CDR1 and CDR2: SGHRS, YFSETQ. CDR3 length: 15 amino acids. Deletions cut 1 base from V and 7 bases from J, with 17 bases between.

The chain uses TRBV5-4 and TRBJ1-2; 7 nucleotides align to TRBD1. The CDR3 contains 14 residues. Losses at the gene ends were 3 bases for V and 1 base for J; bases not matched to a gene: 3. Germline CDR1 reads SGHNT; CDR2 reads YYREEE (reference sequence). The CDR3 sequence is CASSSDRINYGYTF. CDR3 bases: TGTGCCAGCAGCTCGGACAGGATTAACTATGGCTACACCTTC.

As to this clone: The same CDR3 is also encoded by other DNA sequences in this sample. The rearrangement links TRBV18 to TRBJ2-5; tentatively, D is TRBD2 (6 bases). The ends were cut back, 3 bases at V and 5 bases at J, with 7 bases in the middle. This CDR3 has 12 residues. Germline V gene data show CDR1 as KGHSH and CDR2 as LQKENI. CDR3 in DNA: TGTGCCAGCTCACCTGGAGGGGAGACCCAGTACTTC. This encodes CASSPGGETQYF.

This chain's CDR3 is CASSLGGTLETQYF. CDR3 sequence (DNA): TGTGCCAGCAGCTTGGGCGGGACCCTAGAGACCCAGTACTTC. The chain is built from TRBV11-2 and TRBJ2-5, with D possibly being TRBD2 (6 bases). Germline V gene data show CDR1 as SGHAT and CDR2 as FQNNGV. V was shortened by 3 bases and J by 4 bases, with 12 bases between the two germline ends. The CDR3 has 14 residues.

The chain employs TRBV11-2 and TRBJ2-3; D gene ambiguous. The CDR3 runs to 16 residues. The germline V and J ends were trimmed by 1 base and 2 bases, with 13 bases remaining between them. In germline, CDR1 is SGHAT, CDR2 FQNNGV. The CDR3 region has the DNA TGTGCCAGCAGCTTAGGCGCAGTGCGTACCACAGATACGCAGTATTTT. Its protein is CASSLGAVRTTDTQYF.

This clone occurred a few times. The rearrangement links TRBV5-1 to TRBJ1-1, with D unresolved. V lost 5 bases, J lost 1 base, and 9 bases lay in between. Per the germline V gene, CDR1 is SGHRS and CDR2 is YFSETQ. There are 13 residues in the CDR3. The CDR3 loop is CASRGSGNTEAFF. In nucleotides, the CDR3 is TGCGCCAGCAGGGGGTCCGGGAACACTGAAGCTTTCTTT.

This clone was seen just once. The J gene is TRBJ2-2, the V gene TRBV10-3; 9 bases are a match to TRBD2. The CDR3 is 14 residues long. Per the germline V gene, CDR1 is ENHRY and CDR2 is SYGVKD. Trimming removed 6 bases from V and 5 bases from J; junction bases left unmatched: 4. For the CDR3, the DNA is TGTGCCATCAGCCTAGCGGGACTTACCGGGGAGCTGTTTTTT. Protein: CAISLAGLTGELFF.

The CDR3 region has the DNA TGTGCCAGCTCACTGAATCTAGCGGCCCTAGACAATGAGCAGTTCTTC. This gives the protein CASSLNLAALDNEQFF. The chain uses TRBV18 and TRBJ2-1; 7 bases are shared with TRBD2. V gave up 4 bases and J gave up 5 bases; unmatched junction bases: 11. Germline values: CDR1 KGHSH, CDR2 LQKENI. This CDR3 region has 16 residues.

V gene TRBV2 combines with J gene TRBJ2-3, with a tentative D call TRBD2 (5 bases). Germline CDR1 SNHLY, CDR2 FYNNEI. Trimming stripped 4 bases from V and 0 bases from J, with 11 bases between. The CDR3 totals 15 residues. The chain's CDR3 is CASSGLASSTDTQYF. CDR3 coding DNA: TGTGCCAGCAGTGGGCTAGCTTCTAGCACAGATACGCAGTATTTT.